These T cell receptor beta chains were read from a single sample in a study of T cells in Graves' hyperthyroidism and ophthalmopathy. From the multiplex PCR reads, TCRdb called clonotypes with MiXCR, one entry per CDR3 protein. This sample has around 500,000 distinct CDR3 sequences, with 12% to 15% found just once. Sequenced: blood. The source of these receptors is a woman aged 40 to 50 with Graves' hyperthyroidism. Each CDR3 is given with its conserved first and last residue.

TRBJ1-1,TRBV14,CASSLWTGGDTEAFF
TRBJ2-3,TRBV19,CASTARPRTSGSTDTQYF
TRBJ2-7,TRBV29-1,CSVKIPTTVNEQYF
TRBJ2-3,TRBV11-2,CASSLLGGGTDTQYF
TRBJ1-4,TRBV28,CASTLRRGWNEKLFF
TRBJ2-7,TRBV20-1,CSAISGAGVNEQYF
TRBJ2-7,TRBV12-3/TRBV12-4,CASSPRTSSYEQYF
TRBJ2-5,TRBV12-3/TRBV12-4,CASSLRWGTGYIQETQYF
TRBJ2-2,TRBV5-1,CASSLTSGREDTGELFF
TRBJ1-5,TRBV20-1,CSARGGFSSNQPQHF
TRBJ1-5,TRBV7-9,CASSLDATAQHF
TRBJ2-5,TRBV15,CATRPTGDQETQYF
TRBJ1-1,TRBV12-3/TRBV12-4,CASSKVGGRGKEIRTEAFF
TRBJ2-3,TRBV12-3/TRBV12-4,CASSARLAGGTDTQYF
TRBJ2-2,TRBV2,CASRRTPGQRNTGELFF
TRBJ2-1,TRBV19,CASRRTGKNEQFF
TRBJ2-5,TRBV7-9,CASSYLAEETQYF
TRBJ2-3,TRBV29-1,CSVGGWADTQYF
TRBJ1-3,TRBV28,CASRTTGGSGNTIYF
TRBJ1-4,TRBV4-1,CASRLTPTTTNEKLFF
TRBJ2-3,TRBV5-4,CASSSIGQGLTDTQYF
TRBJ2-1,TRBV18,CASSGQGGSYNEQFF
TRBJ2-5,TRBV7-9,CASSFLAEETQYF
TRBJ2-1,TRBV6-1,CASRPVGARYNEQFF
TRBJ2-4,TRBV13,CASRPQGAKNIQYF
TRBJ2-1,TRBV20-1,CSAELGNEQFF
TRBJ2-2,TRBV12-3/TRBV12-4,CASSIRDTGELFF
TRBJ2-3,TRBV20-1,CSASQLAPSDTQYF
TRBJ1-1,TRBV7-2,CASSLVDVNMNTEAFF
TRBJ2-1,TRBV3-1,CASSGLLGGWDNEQFF
TRBJ2-7,TRBV2,CASRNREVGEQYF
TRBJ2-1,TRBV20-1,CSAVRTSGYNEQFF
TRBJ1-1,TRBV3-1,CASSRQVDTEAFF
TRBJ2-1,TRBV29-1,CSVELGGVDNKQFF
TRBJ1-4,TRBV2,CASSEGSTNEKLFF
TRBJ2-7,TRBV28,CASRLAGVTGSYEQYF
TRBJ2-3,TRBV2,CASILASGRSDTQYF
TRBJ1-5,TRBV28,CASSGVNLYSNQPQHF
TRBJ2-5,TRBV14,CASSQGLIRLQETQYF
TRBJ2-3,TRBV7-8,CASSLVLPATGGADTQYF
TRBJ2-2,TRBV6-2/TRBV6-3,CATTLENTGELFF
TRBJ2-5,TRBV6-2/TRBV6-3,CASSYQGRETQYF
TRBJ1-2,TRBV6-1,CASSQTGSGYTF
TRBJ2-2,TRBV10-3,CAISVADTNTGELFF
TRBJ2-1,TRBV3-1,CASSPDSYNEQFF
TRBJ2-7,TRBV7-9,CASSPSGSDDEQYF
TRBJ1-5,TRBV7-7,CASVLLTGSNQPQHF
TRBJ2-7,TRBV6-1,CASRERVEQYF
TRBJ2-1,TRBV6-1,CASSAPGQGAGEQFF
TRBJ2-7,TRBV20-1,CSATRNMRTSMGEQYF
TRBJ2-7,TRBV28,CASSIGFKNEQYF
TRBJ2-5,TRBV12-3/TRBV12-4,CASSFRGGETQYF
TRBJ2-5,TRBV27,CASSPILGETQYF
TRBJ1-5,TRBV19,CASLSGQFNQPQHF
TRBJ2-7,TRBV27,CASSLKGDISLGTYEQYF